This T cell receptor beta chain stems from a study of a mutant IDH1 vaccine in newly diagnosed glioma. In the study overall: The treated group averaged approximately 42 years old and was about 62% male, 37.5% female.

Time point meaning: week 11, during vaccination. Topical imiquimod was applied with each vaccine dose, which held 300 ug of mutant IDH1 20-mer peptide. This clone has just one count. The antigen remains unidentified. General study points: Apparently unrelated to pseudoprogression were changes in the top peripheral T cell clonotypes.

Germline trimming cut 3 bases from V and 0 bases from J; bases unmatched to any gene: 13. This CDR3 comprises 19 residues. Germline values: CDR1 SGDLS, CDR2 YYNGEE. Sequenced by immunoSEQ multiplex PCR; TCRdb stores in-frame clones only, minus some. The data hold 110,000 or so clones, with roughly 88% observed a single time. The source is a woman aged 45-65 years with glioma. The sequencing used PBMCs, collected from a glioma patient whose treatment included an IDH1 peptide vaccine. The chain uses TRBV9 and TRBJ1-4, with 8 bases lining up with TRBD1. Here the CDR3 DNA reads TGTGCCAGCAGCGCAAGAACCGGGACAGGACTCGCAACTAATGAAAAACTGTTTTTT. This translates into CASSARTGTGLATNEKLFF.